A single sample is the source of the 15 T cell receptor beta chains below, sequenced in a study of blood T cells in healthy people across ages. It was with a sample-barcoded 5' primer and a J-beta primer mix that a second PCR of roughly 6 to 11 cycles was run. In TCRdb, the 5' RACE reads were re-called with MiXCR into one record per CDR3 protein. The sample includes more than 900,000 distinct CDR3 sequences, 20% to 25% of them seen just once. These data were also reused for a study on T cells of mothers and their children.

Input material: blood. The receptors here all came from a girl aged 2 to 9 in good health.

CDR3 region: CASSGEPIGLETQYF. Here the CDR3 DNA reads TGTGCCAGCAGCGGCGAACCGATAGGGTTAGAGACCCAGTACTTC. This sequence joins TRBV9 and TRBJ2-5; D is unclear. With 3 bases removed from V and 4 bases from J, the gap between germline ends came to 16 bases. This CDR3 is 15 amino acids long. Germline V lookup: CDR1 SGDLS, CDR2 YYNGEE.

This chain links TRBV7-9 with TRBJ2-1; TRBD2 matches at 7 bases. Trimming cost V 2 bases and J 7 bases; bases outside gene matches: 17. Per germline, CDR1 SEHNR and CDR2 FQNEAQ (reference sequence). There are 18 residues in the CDR3. The CDR3 coding sequence is TGTGCCAGCAGCTTAATGCTGAGCTTTGGCGGGAGAGGAAATGAGCAGTTCTTC. Translated: CASSLMLSFGGRGNEQFF.

This chain joins TRBV6-5 and TRBJ2-5; D is possibly TRBD2 (6 bases). Germline assignment: CDR1 MNHEY and CDR2 SVGAGI. Trimming took off 6 bases at V and 0 bases at J, with 14 bases between the two ends. The CDR3 runs to 15 residues. CDR3 loop: CASSPLGGDQETQYF. The CDR3 nucleotides are TGTGCCAGCAGCCCCCTGGGAGGCGACCAAGAGACCCAGTACTTC.

CDR3 in amino acids: CASSHADSRTDTQYF. The CDR3 DNA reads as TGTGCCAGCAGCCACGCCGACAGCCGCACAGATACGCAGTATTTT. The chain is built from TRBV4-2 and TRBJ2-3; a weak D match, TRBD1 (5 bases). Germline lookup yields CDR1 LGHNA and CDR2 YNFKEQ. Between the trimmed V and J ends, which lost 3 bases and 1 base, there was a span of 11 bases. CDR3 length: 15 residues.

This rearrangement joins TRBV7-9 to TRBJ1-2, with D possibly TRBD1 on 6 matching bases. The V gene lost 5 bases and the J gene lost 5 bases, with 15 bases spanning the gap. Germline-derived CDR1 and CDR2 are SEHNR and FQNEAQ (reference sequence). The CDR3 totals 14 residues. The CDR3 region is CASSHADSLYGYTF. CDR3 nucleotides: TGTGCCAGCAGCCACGCGGACAGTTTGTATGGCTACACCTTC.

The chain is built from TRBV7-2 and TRBJ2-7; 7 nucleotides agree with TRBD2. Germline V gives CDR1 SGHTA, CDR2 FQGNSA. There are 13 residues in the CDR3. The J segment lost 4 bases and the V segment lost 7 bases, leaving 7 bases of the junction unmatched. The CDR3 sequence: CASNFGSGYEQYF. The CDR3 nucleotides are TGTGCCAGCAATTTCGGTAGCGGGTACGAGCAGTACTTC.

The chain couples TRBV9 to TRBJ2-1; 13 positions agree with TRBD2. The germline gives CDR1 SGDLS, CDR2 YYNGEE. The junction had 4 bases not matched to a gene; V was cut back by 0 bases and J by 4 bases. This CDR3 has 17 residues. In DNA, the CDR3 is TGTGCCAGCAGCGTAGAGGGACTAGCGGGGACTTACAATGAGCAGTTCTTC. It translates to CASSVEGLAGTYNEQFF.

The J gene is TRBJ2-7, the V gene TRBV13; TRBD1 is a possible D gene (5 bases). Germline lookup yields CDR1 PRHDT and CDR2 FYEKMQ (reference sequence). V was shortened by 1 base and J by 7 bases, with 8 bases between the two germline ends. The CDR3 length is 12 residues. CDR3 sequence reads: CASSLDGQEQYF. In DNA form, the CDR3 reads TGTGCCAGCAGCTTAGATGGACAAGAGCAGTACTTC.

This clonotype appeared a few times. The chain employs TRBV2 and TRBJ2-5; 10 positions match TRBD2. After removal of 6 bases from V and 5 bases from J, the junction contained 15 bases not matched to a gene. The germline V gene has CDR1 SNHLY and CDR2 FYNNEI. This CDR3 has 17 amino acids. The chain's CDR3 is CASRSGSGGPLWETQYF. The CDR3 DNA sequence: TGTGCCAGCAGGTCGGGTAGCGGGGGGCCACTATGGGAGACCCAGTACTTC. The whole variable domain, filled in from reference TRBV2 and TRBJ2-5, reads EPEVTQTPSHQVTQMGQEVILRCVPISNHLYFYWYRQILGQKVEFLVSFYNNEISEKSEIFDDQFSVERPDGSNFTLKIRSTKLEDSAMYFCASRSGSGGPLWETQYFGPGTRLLVL.

The chain carries TRBV6-2 or TRBV6-3 and TRBJ2-5; D is unresolved. CDR3 length: 12 amino acids. The germline V and J ends were trimmed by 3 bases and 5 bases, with 7 bases remaining between them. The germline gives CDR1 MNHEY, CDR2 SVGEGT. CDR3 region: CASSYNWETQYF. CDR3 sequence (DNA): TGTGCCAGCAGTTATAACTGGGAGACCCAGTACTTC.

The rearrangement links TRBV5-5 to TRBJ2-5; 8 bases align to TRBD1. V dropped 4 bases and J dropped 4; count of bases not matched to a gene: 12. The germline gives CDR1 SGHKS, CDR2 YYEKEE (reference sequence). The CDR3 totals 16 residues. CDR3 sequence (DNA): TGTGCCAGCAGCATGACGCTACAGGGGGTTAGAGAGACCCAGTACTTC. Protein: CASSMTLQGVRETQYF.

A note on this clonotype: A read error may account for a junction end that differs from germline. The genes are TRBV7-2 and TRBJ1-6; D gene ambiguous. Germline loops: CDR1 SGHTA, CDR2 FQGNSA. CDR3 length equals 14 residues. The CDR3 sequence: CASRNSSYNSPLHF. The CDR3 DNA is TGTGCCAGCCGGAACAGCTCCTATAATTCGCCCCTCCACTTT.

This clonotype was observed a few times. CDR3 in DNA: TGCAGCGTGAACAGGCACGGTGAAGCTTTCTTT. Translating gives CSVNRHGEAFF. This chain links TRBV29-1 with TRBJ1-1; D is perhaps TRBD1 (5 bases). CDR3 length: 11 amino acids. The ends were cut back, 6 bases at V and 7 bases at J, with 12 bases in the middle. Germline V lookup: CDR1 SQVTM, CDR2 ANQGSEA.

In its sample, this clonotype was seen a few times. The chain links TRBV11-1 to TRBJ1-1; D gene unclear. The V and J ends lost 1 base and 7 bases respectively, with 7 bases between them. The length of the CDR3 is 12 residues. In germline, CDR1 is SGHAT, CDR2 FQDESV (reference sequence). CDR3 protein: CASSLERFEAFF. The DNA of the CDR3 is TGTGCCAGCAGCTTAGAGCGGTTTGAAGCTTTCTTT.

This clonotype was picked up many times. The chain uses TRBV18 and TRBJ2-2; a weak D match, TRBD2 (6 bases). Deletions cut 1 base from V and 3 bases from J, with 9 bases between. CDR3 size: 15 residues. The germline CDR1 and CDR2 sequences are KGHSH and LQKENI. CDR3 DNA: TGTGCCAGCTCACCACTGTCGGGGGACACCGGGGAGCTGTTTTTT. It yields the protein CASSPLSGDTGELFF.